Sequencing of this T cell receptor beta chain was carried out in a study of T cell responses to AZD1222 COVID-19 vaccine. TCRdb's table, derived via immunoSEQ multiplex PCR, lists solely in-frame clones and lacks some. The repertoire has around 99,000 clones, approximately 89% of them found once; the top ten carry 6.5% to 10%. Regarding the study as a whole: Variant regions that are unmutated are reportedly the target of nearly half of spike-specific TCRs.

As for this clone: Its antigen is unidentified.

CDR3 length equals 14 residues. The germline V gene encodes CDR1 SGHAT and CDR2 FQNNGV. V lost 0 bases to trimming and J lost 10 bases; unmatched junction nucleotides: 6. This receptor was obtained from an adult who received the AZD1222 COVID-19 vaccine. The genes are TRBV11-2 and TRBJ2-1; 7 bases align to TRBD2. Sequenced material: peripheral blood, taken 28 days after the second AZD1222 dose. In DNA, the CDR3 is TGTGCCAGCAGCTTAGAGGTTGGCGGGAGCGAGCAGTTCTTC. Translating it yields CASSLEVGGSEQFF.